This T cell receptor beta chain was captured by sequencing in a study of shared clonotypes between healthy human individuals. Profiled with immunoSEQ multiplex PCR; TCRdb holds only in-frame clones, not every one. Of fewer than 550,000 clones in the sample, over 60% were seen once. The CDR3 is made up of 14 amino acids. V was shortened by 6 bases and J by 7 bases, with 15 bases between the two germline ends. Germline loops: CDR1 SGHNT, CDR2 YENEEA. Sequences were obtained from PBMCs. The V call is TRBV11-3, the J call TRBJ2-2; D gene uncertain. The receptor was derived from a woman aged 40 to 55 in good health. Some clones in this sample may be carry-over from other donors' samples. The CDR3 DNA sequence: TGTGCCAGCAGGGAAGGGAACGCCCACGGGGAGCTGTTTTTT. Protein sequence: CASREGNAHGELFF.